This entry describes one TCR beta chain. This sample is part of a study of Ad26.COV2.S vaccination and SARS-CoV-2 variants. TCRdb's copy holds only in-frame clones and misses some; the assay was immunoSEQ multiplex PCR. This table has about 410,000 clones, around 92% appearing once. Treatment indicated: 19 received Ad26.COV2.S at low or high dose, single or two shots; about 5 received placebo; per-sample allocation not given. Day 63 after the first vaccine or placebo injection was the time point for sampling. The starting material was peripheral blood, obtained in a trial of Ad26.COV2.S vaccine versus placebo. The sequence was collected from a person between 18 and 65 years old who received the Ad26.COV2.S COVID-19 vaccine or a placebo.

CDR3 protein: CASSPGMAGVVETQYF. In DNA form, the CDR3 reads TGTGCCAGCAGCCCCGGAATGGCAGGGGTCGTCGAGACCCAGTACTTC. The chain uses TRBV7-2 and TRBJ2-5, with D maybe TRBD1 (6 bases). Trimming removed 5 bases at V and 5 bases at J, with 21 bases between. CDR1 is SGHTA, CDR2 FQGNSA, per germline. This CDR3 is 16 amino acids long.